These 5 T cell receptor beta chains originate from one sample sequenced in a study of cytomegalovirus exposure and HLA in healthy donors. The PCR had 60 Vbeta and 13 Jbeta primers. Data came from immunoSEQ multiplex PCR; TCRdb stores just in-frame clones and leaves some out. The table lists 150,000 to 200,000 clones, around 80% of them singletons, with approximately 2% in the top ten. The sample comprised PBMCs. These receptors came from a woman between 18 and 30 years old in good health and CMV-seropositive.

The rearrangement uses TRBV18 and TRBJ1-6; 12 bases are shared with TRBD1. The ends lost 4 bases at V and 9 bases at J; junction bases unmatched: 4. In germline, CDR1 is KGHSH, CDR2 LQKENI. There are 15 residues in the CDR3. CDR3 loop: CASSRDRGLGSPLHF. As DNA, the CDR3 is TGTGCCAGCTCACGGGACAGGGGGCTCGGTTCACCCCTCCACTTT.

The gene calls are TRBV7-9 and TRBJ2-7, with 7 bases that match TRBD2. V lost 7 bases, J lost 6 bases, and 12 bases stayed unmatched. This CDR3 contains 14 residues. In germline, CDR1 is SEHNR, CDR2 FQNEAQ (reference sequence). The CDR3 DNA is TGTGCCAGCACCGTTGACGGGGGGTCTGGCGAGCAGTACGTC. It encodes CASTVDGGSGEQYV.

The chain links TRBV7-2 to TRBJ2-7; weak D call: TRBD1 (5 bases). The ends were cut back, 3 bases at V and 1 base at J, with 7 bases in the middle. Germline V gene lookup returns CDR1 SGHTA and CDR2 FQGNSA. This CDR3 has 13 residues. DNA for the CDR3: TGTGCCAGCAGCTTCGCAGGGTCCTACGAGCAGTACTTC. Amino acids: CASSFAGSYEQYF.

The chain recombines TRBV4-1 with TRBJ2-7; tentatively, D is TRBD2 (5 bases). The CDR3 spans 14 residues. The germline CDR1 and CDR2 sequences are MGHRA and YSYEKL. The V end was cut by 0 bases, the J end by 6 bases, with 12 bases between. As DNA, the CDR3 is TGCGCCAGCAGCCAAGATGGGCTAGCTACCGAGCAGTACTTC. This sequence encodes CASSQDGLATEQYF.

V gene TRBV13 combines with J gene TRBJ2-2; perhaps TRBD2 as D (5 bases). Trimming removed 3 bases from V and 4 bases from J, with 6 bases in between. This CDR3 has 13 amino acids. CDR1 and CDR2 from the germline V gene are PRHDT and FYEKMQ (reference sequence). The CDR3 DNA reads as TGTGCCAGCAGCTTTGGAGGCACCGGGGAGCTGTTTTTT. Translation: CASSFGGTGELFF.